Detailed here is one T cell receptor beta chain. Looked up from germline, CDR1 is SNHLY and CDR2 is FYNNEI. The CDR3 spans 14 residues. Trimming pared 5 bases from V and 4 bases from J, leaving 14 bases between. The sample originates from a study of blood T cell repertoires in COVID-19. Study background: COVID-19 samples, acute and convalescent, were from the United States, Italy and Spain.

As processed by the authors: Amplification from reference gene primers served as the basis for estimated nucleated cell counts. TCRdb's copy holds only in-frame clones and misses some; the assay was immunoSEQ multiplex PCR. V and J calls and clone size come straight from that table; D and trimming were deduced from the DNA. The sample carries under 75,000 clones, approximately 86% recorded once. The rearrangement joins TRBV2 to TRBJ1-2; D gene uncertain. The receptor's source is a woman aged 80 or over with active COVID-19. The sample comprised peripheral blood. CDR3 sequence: CASSPPGSSYGYTF. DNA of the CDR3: TGTGCCAGCAGTCCCCCTGGTAGCAGCTATGGCTACACCTTC. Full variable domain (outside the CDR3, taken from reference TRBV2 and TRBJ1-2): EPEVTQTPSHQVTQMGQEVILRCVPISNHLYFYWYRQILGQKVEFLVSFYNNEISEKSEIFDDQFSVERPDGSNFTLKIRSTKLEDSAMYFCASSPPGSSYGYTFGSGTRLTVV.